One sample yielded the 27 T cell receptor beta chains listed below, sequenced in a study of T cell repertoires in cytomegalovirus infection. Each CDR3 protein gets one entry after TCRdb re-called the reads with MiXCR. Of roughly 300,000 distinct CDR3 sequences listed, roughly 26% are singletons. The sequenced sample consisted of PBMCs. These receptors originate from a human donor in good health (CMV status not recorded). Some clones in this sample may be carry-over from other donors' samples.

Of note for this clonotype: Given a much more abundant clone one base away, this may be a read error. This chain links TRBV28 with TRBJ2-5, with TRBD1 identical over 8 bases. The V gene end was trimmed by 10 bases and the J gene end by 2 bases; junction bases not matched to a gene: 12. The CDR3 runs to 15 residues. CDR1 is MDHEN and CDR2 is SYDVKM in the germline V gene. The CDR3, as DNA: TGTGCCACCATGACGCAGGGGGCATATCAAGAGACCCAGTACTTC. Translation gives CATMTQGAYQETQYF.

Ten or more counts support this clonotype. The J gene is TRBJ2-6, the V gene TRBV11-2; D is possibly TRBD1 or TRBD2 (5 bases each). From germline, CDR1 is SGHAT and CDR2 FQNNGV. CDR3 size: 21 residues. The V end was cut by 5 bases, the J end by 0 bases, with 26 bases between. Here the CDR3 DNA reads TGTGCCAGCAGCCCCAGGAGGCCCCAATGGATAGGGGTCTCTGGGGCCAACGTCCTGACTTTC. It codes for CASSPRRPQWIGVSGANVLTF.

This chain links TRBV29-1 with TRBJ2-5, with D unclear. Per the germline V gene, CDR1 is SQVTM and CDR2 is ANQGSEA. The CDR3 is 12 residues long. Deletions cut 2 bases from V and 4 bases from J, with 8 bases between. The CDR3 coding sequence is TGCAGCGTTGAAAGCGCCGGAGAGACCCAGTACTTC. This sequence encodes CSVESAGETQYF.

V gene TRBV12-3 or TRBV12-4 combines with J gene TRBJ2-3; TRBD2 aligns across 11 bases. CDR3 length: 17 residues. Trimming cost V 6 bases and J 2 bases; bases outside gene matches: 10. CDR3: CASSPTKLAGVTDTQYF. The CDR3 DNA sequence: TGTGCCAGCAGCCCTACAAAACTAGCGGGAGTCACAGATACGCAGTATTTT.

This clonotype has more than one count but fewer than ten. The rearrangement uses TRBV5-1 and TRBJ2-7; 12 nucleotides match TRBD2. The CDR3 sequence is 17 residues long. CDR1 SGHRS and CDR2 YFSETQ come from the germline V gene. V shed 0 bases and J 5 bases; nucleotides not matched to a gene: 9. The CDR3 DNA follows: TGCGCCAGCAGCTTGGGCCGTACTAGCGGGAGGTCCCACGAGCAGTACTTC. As protein: CASSLGRTSGRSHEQYF.

This sequence joins TRBV27 and TRBJ2-3; 8 nucleotides line up with TRBD1. CDR3 length: 13 amino acids. The germline CDR1 and CDR2 sequences are MNHEY and SMNVEV (reference sequence). With V trimmed by 3 bases and J by 11 bases, 7 bases remained unmatched. This CDR3 is CASSLDRAGGQYF. The DNA of the CDR3 is TGTGCCAGCAGTTTGGACAGGGCAGGCGGGCAGTATTTT.

This clonotype showed up just a few times. The chain uses TRBV2 and TRBJ2-2, with D tentatively TRBD1 (6 bases). Germline V lookup: CDR1 SNHLY, CDR2 FYNNEI. CDR3 size: 14 residues. Trimming shortened V by 6 bases and J by 2 bases, and 10 bases separated the two germline ends. CDR3 in DNA: TGTGCCAGCAGACGGACAGTAAACACCGGGGAGCTGTTTTTT. It yields the protein CASRRTVNTGELFF.

This clonotype was counted only a few times. This CDR3 is CASSLDGGPGYGYTF. The CDR3 bases are TGTGCCAGCAGCTTAGACGGGGGGCCAGGCTATGGCTACACCTTC. The gene calls are TRBV7-9 and TRBJ1-2, with D possibly matching TRBD1 (6 bases). Germline CDR1 is SEHNR and CDR2 is FQNEAQ (reference sequence). The germline V and J ends were trimmed by 1 base and 4 bases, with 13 bases remaining between them. The CDR3 loop spans 15 amino acids. Full variable domain (rest looked up from reference TRBV7-9 and TRBJ1-2): DTGVSQNPRHKITKRGQNVTFRCDPISEHNRLYWYRQTLGQGPEFLTYFQNEAQLEKSRLLSDRFSAERPKGSFSTLEIQRTEQGDSAMYLCASSLDGGPGYGYTFGSGTRLTVV.

This clonotype was recorded at least ten times. V and J are TRBV28 and TRBJ1-2; unclear D gene. CDR1 is MDHEN and CDR2 is SYDVKM in the germline V gene. Trimming pared 6 bases from V and 14 bases from J, leaving 19 bases between. CDR3 length: 12 residues. The CDR3 DNA reads as TGTGCCAGCAGCCCATTGATCTCGAATTATACCTTC. This encodes CASSPLISNYTF.

The chain uses TRBV28 and TRBJ1-6; a weak D match, TRBD1 (6 bases). The germline V and J ends were trimmed by 3 bases and 9 bases, with 15 bases remaining between them. The germline gives CDR1 MDHEN, CDR2 SYDVKM. The CDR3 sequence is 15 residues long. CDR3 amino acids: CASSLEQGPGSPLHF. The CDR3 nucleotides read TGTGCCAGCAGTTTGGAGCAGGGGCCAGGTTCACCCCTCCACTTT.

The J gene is TRBJ1-2, the V gene TRBV24-1; D remains unclear. The CDR3 runs to 13 residues. The germline CDR1 and CDR2 sequences are KGHDR and SFDVKD. V lost 4 bases and J 14 bases, leaving 19 bases between the germline ends. CDR3 nucleotides: TGTGCCACCAGTGACCCTAGTGACGACGTATATACCTTC. Protein sequence: CATSDPSDDVYTF.

This clonotype appeared a few times. V and J are TRBV28 and TRBJ2-5; 7 nucleotides match TRBD2. Trimming removed 6 bases from V and 5 bases from J; junction bases left unmatched: 6. This CDR3 is built from 13 residues. Per germline, CDR1 MDHEN and CDR2 SYDVKM. The CDR3 DNA is TGTGCCAGCAGGGGAGGGACTGCGGAGACCCAGTACTTC. This gives the protein CASRGGTAETQYF.

On this clonotype itself: A much more abundant neighbour one base away suggests this may be a read error. The rearrangement links TRBV2 to TRBJ1-5; D might be TRBD1 (5 bases). Looked up from germline, CDR1 is SNHLY and CDR2 is FYNNEI. The V end lost 7 bases, the J end lost 1 base, and 8 bases lay between the germline ends. This CDR3 is 13 amino acids long. DNA of the CDR3: TGTGCCAGCATGAGGGACAGCAATCAGCCCCAGCATTTT. Translated: CASMRDSNQPQHF.

This clonotype was recorded only once. The genes are TRBV29-1 and TRBJ2-7; no firm D call. The V and J ends lost 8 bases and 0 bases respectively, with 11 bases between them. Germline values: CDR1 SQVTM, CDR2 ANQGSEA. The CDR3 sequence is 12 residues long. Here the CDR3 reads CSLTGSSYEQYF. The CDR3 nucleotides are TGCAGCCTGACGGGTAGCTCCTACGAGCAGTACTTC.

This clonotype was picked up many times. The chain combines TRBV7-2 with TRBJ2-1; TRBD1 aligns across 11 bases. CDR1 is SGHTA and CDR2 is FQGNSA in the germline V gene. The CDR3 runs to 17 residues. The J segment lost 5 bases and the V segment lost 5 bases, leaving 11 bases of the junction unmatched. CDR3 nucleotides: TGTGCCAGCAGCCATGGGGCCGGACAGGGGGCCAACAATGAGCAGTTCTTC. Encoded protein: CASSHGAGQGANNEQFF.

This clonotype was recorded many times. The rearrangement links TRBV7-2 to TRBJ2-7, with 8 bases identical to TRBD2. Germline loops: CDR1 SGHTA, CDR2 FQGNSA. The CDR3 spans 15 residues. Germline trimming cut 5 bases from V and 7 bases from J; bases unmatched to any gene: 13. CDR3 amino acids: CASSPHAGGGLEQYF. CDR3 nucleotides: TGTGCCAGCAGCCCACATGCCGGGGGGGGATTGGAGCAGTACTTC.

Here the CDR3 DNA reads TGTGCCAGCAGCCACGGCCAGGGACACGAGCAGTACTTC. This codes for CASSHGQGHEQYF. The chain is built from TRBV5-6 and TRBJ2-7; D may be TRBD1 or TRBD2 (5 bases each). V lost 4 bases and J 5 bases, leaving 13 bases between the germline ends. This CDR3 is 13 amino acids long. Germline V gene sequence: CDR1 SGHDT, CDR2 YYEEEE.

The chain employs TRBV10-2 and TRBJ2-3, with D perhaps assigned TRBD1 or TRBD2 (5 bases each). Trimming took off 7 bases at V and 2 bases at J, with 10 bases between the two ends. The CDR3 spans 13 residues. Germline V gene lookup returns CDR1 WSHSY and CDR2 SAAADI. CDR3 amino acids: CASTGTYTDTQYF. As DNA, the CDR3 is TGCGCCAGCACAGGGACCTACACAGATACGCAGTATTTT.

This clonotype was observed a handful of times. The CDR3 is CASSLIYGQYEQYF. The CDR3 DNA follows: TGTGCCAGCAGCTTAATATACGGTCAATACGAGCAGTACTTC. The V and J genes are TRBV11-2 and TRBJ2-7, with D unresolved. V lost 2 bases and J lost 4, with 12 bases in between. This CDR3 is built from 14 residues. Germline V gene data show CDR1 as SGHAT and CDR2 as FQNNGV.

This clonotype has only a few counts. V is TRBV10-3 and J is TRBJ1-5; unclear D gene. The CDR3 loop spans 13 amino acids. Germline lookup yields CDR1 ENHRY and CDR2 SYGVKD. V was pared by 2 bases and J by 5 bases, with 7 bases between. CDR3: CAISEGVDQPQHF. CDR3 nucleotide sequence: TGTGCCATCAGTGAGGGGGTGGATCAGCCCCAGCATTTT.

This clonotype was observed at least ten times. The rearrangement links TRBV28 to TRBJ1-2; possibly TRBD1 for D (5 bases). The V gene's germline CDR1 is MDHEN and CDR2 SYDVKM. This CDR3 has 14 amino acids. V dropped 4 bases and J dropped 3 bases, with 12 bases sitting between them. The CDR3, as DNA: TGTGCCAGCAGTTCACAGGACATCTACTATGGCTACACCTTC. Translated, it gives CASSSQDIYYGYTF.

This clonotype was recorded a few times. This chain's CDR3 is CASSEKMRRNSPLHF. CDR3 sequence (DNA): TGTGCCAGCAGCGAAAAGATGAGGCGAAATTCACCCCTCCACTTT. This chain joins TRBV13 and TRBJ1-6; D call uncertain. The germline gives CDR1 PRHDT, CDR2 FYEKMQ (reference sequence). The CDR3 has 15 amino acids. The V and J ends lost 5 bases and 7 bases respectively, with 15 bases between them.

Ten or more counts support this clonotype. This chain connects TRBV7-8 to TRBJ1-1; the match to TRBD1 covers 10 bases. The CDR3 loop spans 15 amino acids. V trimming: 4 bases; J trimming: 1 base; junction bases outside the gene matches: 3. Germline CDR1 reads SGHVS; CDR2 reads FQNEAQ. As DNA, the CDR3 is TGTGCCAGCAGCTCACGGGACAGGGGGAACACTGAAGCTTTCTTT. Its protein is CASSSRDRGNTEAFF.

As for this clonotype: A much larger clone is a single base away; this may be a read error. The chain carries TRBV7-9 and TRBJ2-1, with D uncertain. Germline CDR1 is SEHNR and CDR2 is FQNEAQ (reference sequence). The CDR3 has 15 residues. The CDR3 region has the DNA TGTGCCAGCAGCTTAGTGGTACCCTCCTACAATGGGCAGTTCTTC. The encoded protein is CASSLVVPSYNGQFF.

This clonotype has a handful of counts. The chain combines TRBV5-4 with TRBJ2-5; 11 bases line up with TRBD2. CDR1 is SGHNT, CDR2 YYREEE, per germline (reference sequence). J was trimmed by 5 bases and V by 2 bases; bases with no gene match: 11. CDR3 length equals 17 residues. The CDR3 here is CASSFTLAGGPGETQYF. The CDR3 DNA reads as TGTGCCAGCAGCTTCACTTTAGCGGGAGGGCCGGGGGAGACCCAGTACTTC.

Ten or more counts support this clonotype. J is TRBJ2-2 and V is TRBV28; 11 bases match TRBD2. Trimming took 2 bases from V and 5 from J; bases not matched to a gene: 1. CDR3 length: 15 residues. Looked up from germline, CDR1 is MDHEN and CDR2 is SYDVKM. The CDR3 here is CASSLGTSGTGELFF. CDR3 sequence (DNA): TGTGCCAGCAGTTTAGGGACTAGCGGAACCGGGGAGCTGTTTTTT. Drawing the rest from reference TRBV28 and TRBJ2-2, the complete variable domain is DVKVTQSSRYLVKRTGEKVFLECVQDMDHENMFWYRQDPGLGLRLIYFSYDVKMKEKGDIPEGYSVSREKKERFSLILESASTNQTSMYLCASSLGTSGTGELFFGEGSRLTVL.

Comment on this clonotype: A much more abundant neighbour one base away suggests this may be a read error. The V gene is TRBV7-2, the J gene TRBJ1-1; possible D gene TRBD1, 5 bases. With 5 bases removed from V and 4 bases from J, the gap between germline ends came to 11 bases. CDR3 length: 13 amino acids. Germline V gene sequence: CDR1 SGHTA, CDR2 FQGNSA. Here the CDR3 reads CASSVDSGTEAFF. Here the CDR3 DNA reads TGTGCCAGCAGCGTAGACAGCGGCACTGAAGCTTTCTTT.